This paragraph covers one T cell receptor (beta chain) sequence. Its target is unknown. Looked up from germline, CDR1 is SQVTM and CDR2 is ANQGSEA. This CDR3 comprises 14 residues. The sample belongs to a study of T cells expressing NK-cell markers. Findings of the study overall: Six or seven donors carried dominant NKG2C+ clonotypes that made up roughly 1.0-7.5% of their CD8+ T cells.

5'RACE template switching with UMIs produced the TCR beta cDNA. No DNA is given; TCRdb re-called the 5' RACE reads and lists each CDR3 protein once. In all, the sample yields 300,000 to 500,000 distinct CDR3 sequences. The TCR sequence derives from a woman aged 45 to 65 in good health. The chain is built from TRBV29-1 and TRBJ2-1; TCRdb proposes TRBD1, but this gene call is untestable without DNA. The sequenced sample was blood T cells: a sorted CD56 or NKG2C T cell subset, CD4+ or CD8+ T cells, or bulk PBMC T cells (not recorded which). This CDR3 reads CSGGQGEPYNEQFF.